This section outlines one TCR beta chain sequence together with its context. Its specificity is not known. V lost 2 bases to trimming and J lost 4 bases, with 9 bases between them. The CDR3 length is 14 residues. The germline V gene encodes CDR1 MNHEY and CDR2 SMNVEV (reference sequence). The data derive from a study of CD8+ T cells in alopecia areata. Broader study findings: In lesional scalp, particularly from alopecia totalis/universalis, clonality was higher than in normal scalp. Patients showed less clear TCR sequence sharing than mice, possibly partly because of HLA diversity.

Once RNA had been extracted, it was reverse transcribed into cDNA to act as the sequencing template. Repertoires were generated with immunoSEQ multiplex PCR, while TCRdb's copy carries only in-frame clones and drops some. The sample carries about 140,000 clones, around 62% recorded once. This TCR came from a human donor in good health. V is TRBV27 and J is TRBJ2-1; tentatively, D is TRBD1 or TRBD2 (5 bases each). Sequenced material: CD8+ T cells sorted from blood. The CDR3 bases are TGTGCCAGCAGTTTAGGGGACGGATACAATGAGCAGTTCTTC. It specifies CASSLGDGYNEQFF.